This TCR beta chain is drawn from a study of blood T cell repertoires in COVID-19 (TCRdb year 2020). As for the study more broadly: Samples covering the acute and convalescent phases of COVID-19 were provided by collaborators in the United States, Italy and Spain. A freely available public database, intended as a resource for researchers studying the immune response to SARS-CoV-2, is where the repertoires were released. The samples were drawn from the first 160 participants of the ongoing ImmuneRACE study and from 1,254 subjects provided by 6 global collaborators. The dataset comprised deeply sampled blood TCRbeta repertoires from subjects exposed to, actively infected with, or recovered from COVID-19. The prospective study material was composed of cDNA or gDNA derived from T cells, B-cell-depleted T cells, or PBMCs. Where available, HLA class I and class II types were taken from metadata supplied by the sample provider and were not determined by assay-based typing. A de-identified subject ID, COVID-19 status, age in years and sex were almost always included in the sample metadata.

The immunoSEQ Assay, a bias-controlled multiplex PCR, was used to amplify TCRbeta CDR3 regions from genomic DNA. As for how the authors treated the data: The number of nucleated cells in each sample was estimated from the amplification of reference gene primers within the assay. To quantify the absolute abundance of each unique TCRbeta CDR3 rearrangement, sequence reads were collapsed and filtered. For each sample, productive Simpson clonality was calculated as the square root of Simpson's diversity index over productive rearrangements. Drawn from immuneACCESS, this table holds only the in-frame rearrangements with V and J called that TCRdb kept. Clones are partly lost; checked studies trace under half to an unresolved V gene and leave the rest unexplained. Clonal size and the V and J genes are those of that table, whereas D and trimming came from the DNA. The sample table records fewer than 70,000 clones; about nine tenths of these occur just once. Of the sample, 7% to 10% is held by the ten largest clones.

CDR1 SGHVS and CDR2 FQNEAQ are derived from the germline V gene. The CDR3, from cysteine to phenylalanine, totals 16 residues. Left in the record is the CDR3 DNA by itself, 48 bases read in frame from the first base. Compared with germline, V lacks 4 bases and J lacks 0 bases; bases without a gene match: 7. What the work shows at the level of the full study, not this receptor alone: The quantity of clinical and demographic metadata differed by source and by participant and was supplied without curation.

For this clone: What antigen it recognizes has not been identified. Base qualities were left out, and no much larger clone turns up one base away.

Collaborating institutions collected whole blood in K2EDTA tubes following their own protocols. For TCRbeta analysis, collaborator samples were shipped as frozen whole blood, as isolated PBMCs, or as DNA extracted from either sample type. The rearranged chain carries TRBV7-8 and TRBJ1-2, with 8 middle bases fitting TRBD1. The TCR sequence derives from a woman aged 70 to 79 with active COVID-19. The sequencing sample was made of peripheral blood. The nucleotide sequence reads as follows: TGTGCCAGCAGCTCACAGGGGGGAATCTCTAACTATGGCTACACCTTC. It translates to CASSSQGGISNYGYTF. This CDR3, with the reference TRBV7-8 and TRBJ1-2 proteins standing in past its ends, gives the full variable domain GAGVSQSPRYKVAKRGQDVALRCDPISGHVSLFWYQQALGQGPEFLTYFQNEAQLDKSGLPSDRFFAERPEGSVSTLKIQRTQQEDSAVYLCASSSQGGISNYGYTFGSGTRLTVV.